This T cell receptor beta chain was captured by sequencing in a study of cytomegalovirus exposure and HLA in healthy donors. On the study more broadly: An analysis done earlier identified fewer than 140 million unique TCR beta sequences from about 180 million T cells.

As regards this clone: The target antigen is unknown.

Between the trimmed V and J ends, which lost 2 bases and 5 bases, there was a span of 18 bases. The CDR3 is made up of 16 amino acids. CDR1 and CDR2 (germline): MNHNY, SVGAGI (reference sequence). With 60 Vbeta and 13 Jbeta primers, the PCR was carried out. Clones were sequenced by immunoSEQ multiplex PCR, and TCRdb holds only the in-frame ones, with some missing. The sample includes roughly 170,000 clones, 80% of them seen just once. Overall study results and limits: The sole available immune exposure information was CMV serostatus. In a later analysis, productive TCRs from donors in an Asian-associated ancestry cluster reportedly carried fewer N-insertions than the cohort mean. In an earlier analysis, most TCR beta V segments were productive about 87% or about 30% of the time.

The sequenced sample was PBMCs. The chain recombines TRBV6-6 with TRBJ2-5, with D possibly TRBD2 on 7 matching bases. The receptor was isolated from a man aged 30 to 39 in good health and CMV-seropositive. This chain's CDR3 is CASSYGVGGGGETQYF. The CDR3 nucleotides are TGTGCCAGCAGTTACGGTGTAGGGGGGGGCGGGGAGACCCAGTACTTC.